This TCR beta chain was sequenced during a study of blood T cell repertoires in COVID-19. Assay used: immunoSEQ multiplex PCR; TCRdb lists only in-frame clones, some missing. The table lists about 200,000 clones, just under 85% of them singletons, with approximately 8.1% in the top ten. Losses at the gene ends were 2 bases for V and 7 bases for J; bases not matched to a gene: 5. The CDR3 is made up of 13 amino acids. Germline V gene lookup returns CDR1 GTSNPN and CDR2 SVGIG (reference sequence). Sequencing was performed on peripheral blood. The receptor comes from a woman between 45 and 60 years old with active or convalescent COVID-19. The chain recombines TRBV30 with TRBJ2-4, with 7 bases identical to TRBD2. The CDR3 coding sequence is TGTGCCTGGAGTCTGGGACTATCGAACATTCAGTACTTC. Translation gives CAWSLGLSNIQYF.